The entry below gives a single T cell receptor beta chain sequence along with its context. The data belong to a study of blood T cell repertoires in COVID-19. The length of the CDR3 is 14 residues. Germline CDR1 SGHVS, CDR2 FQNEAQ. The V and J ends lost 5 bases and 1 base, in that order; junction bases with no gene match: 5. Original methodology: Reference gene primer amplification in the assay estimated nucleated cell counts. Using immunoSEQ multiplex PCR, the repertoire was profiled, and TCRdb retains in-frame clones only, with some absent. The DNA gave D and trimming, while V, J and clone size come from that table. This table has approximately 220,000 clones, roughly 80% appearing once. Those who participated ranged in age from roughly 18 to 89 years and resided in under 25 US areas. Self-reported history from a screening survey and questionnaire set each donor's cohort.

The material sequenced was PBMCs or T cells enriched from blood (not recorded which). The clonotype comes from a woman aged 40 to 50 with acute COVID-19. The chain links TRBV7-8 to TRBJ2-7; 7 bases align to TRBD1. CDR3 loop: CASSTNRGSYEQYF. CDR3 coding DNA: TGTGCCAGCAGCACCAACAGGGGATCCTACGAGCAGTACTTC. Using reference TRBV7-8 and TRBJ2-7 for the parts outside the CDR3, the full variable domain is GAGVSQSPRYKVAKRGQDVALRCDPISGHVSLFWYQQALGQGPEFLTYFQNEAQLDKSGLPSDRFFAERPEGSVSTLKIQRTQQEDSAVYLCASSTNRGSYEQYFGPGTRLTVT.